Listed below are T cell receptor beta chains from one sample, sequenced in a study of cytomegalovirus exposure and HLA in healthy donors. The table came from immunoSEQ multiplex PCR; TCRdb's copy has only in-frame clones and leaves some out. The data contain approximately 250,000 clones, roughly 84% of them singletons. Input material: PBMCs. All receptors derive from a girl aged 2-15 years in good health and CMV-seronegative. The CDR3 runs from the conserved cysteine through the conserved F or W. A D gene is named only where the DNA matches it firmly. Only some rows state a clone size, as once, few, many or a class for expanded clones.

>TRBJ2-7|TRBV7-3|-|-
TGTGCCAGCAGCGTGAGTACGACCTACGAGCAGTACTTC
CASSVSTTYEQYF
>TRBJ2-1|TRBV27|-|TRBD2
TGTGCCAGCAGTTTGGTGCGAGCGGGGGACAATGAGCAGTTCTTC
CASSLVRAGDNEQFF
>TRBJ2-2|TRBV5-4|-|-
TGTGCCAGCAGCTCAATTTCCGGGGAGCTGTTTTTT
CASSSISGELFF
>TRBJ1-6|TRBV4-2|-|-
TGTGCCAGCAGCCAAGATCGGGAGGGAGGAGGTTCACCCCTCCACTTT
CASSQDREGGGSPLHF
>TRBJ2-7|TRBV6-5|-|-
TGTGCCAGCAGTTACTACAGTAACGGCGTTGGCGAGCAGTACTTC
CASSYYSNGVGEQYF
>TRBJ1-2|TRBV5-8|-|-
TGTGCCAGCAGTCCTATCTTTACAGGGTTTTACGGCTACACCTTC
CASSPIFTGFYGYTF
>TRBJ2-1|TRBV27|-|-
TGTGCCAGCAGTTTAAGCGAGTTCCCCCCCTCCTACAATGAGCAGTTCTTC
CASSLSEFPPSYNEQFF
>TRBJ1-1|TRBV29-1|-|-
TGCAGCGTACTTTACCTTAATACTGAAGCTTTCTTT
CSVLYLNTEAFF
>TRBJ2-3|TRBV7-8|-|TRBD2
TGTGCCAGCAGCCCGAGACTAGCGGGTGGTGGAGATACGCAGTATTTT
CASSPRLAGGGDTQYF
>TRBJ2-2|TRBV21-1|once|-
TGTGCCAGCTCCAAAGGCTCGGGTATAACGAACACCGGGGAGCTGTTTTTT
CASSKGSGITNTGELFF
>TRBJ2-4|TRBV19|-|-
TGTGCCACCCGAGGGCCACGGGCGTCGGCCATTCAGTACTTC
CATRGPRASAIQYF
>TRBJ1-6|TRBV30|-|-
TGTGCCTGGAACAGGGTCGTAAATTCACCCCTCCACTTT
CAWNRVVNSPLHF
>TRBJ1-1|TRBV12-5|-|TRBD1
TGTGCTAGTGGCGAGAACAGGGGAGGCACTGAAGCTTTCTTT
CASGENRGGTEAFF
>TRBJ2-7|TRBV6-5|-|-
TGTGCCAGCAGTTACTCTAGCGGCCTAATCCCCTACGAGCAGTACTTC
CASSYSSGLIPYEQYF
>TRBJ1-3|TRBV30|-|-
TGTGCCTGGAGTGTGGGAGAGGACACCATATATTTT
CAWSVGEDTIYF
>TRBJ2-1|TRBV5-1|-|TRBD2
TGCGCCAGCAGCTTGGCCAAGACTAGCGGATATAATGAGCAGTTCTTC
CASSLAKTSGYNEQFF
>TRBJ1-1|TRBV2|few|-
TGTGCCAGCAGTGAGGAGGGATCGAGCGATGAAGCTTTCTTT
CASSEEGSSDEAFF
>TRBJ1-2|TRBV18|once|-
TGTGCCAGCTCACCAAGCCAGGGACTAATTGAGGATGGCTACACCTTC
CASSPSQGLIEDGYTF
>TRBJ2-7|TRBV28|-|-
TGTGCCAGCAGTTCCCCCCGAGGAAGCGTAAGCTCCTACGAGCAGTACTTC
CASSSPRGSVSSYEQYF
>TRBJ2-7|TRBV10-3|-|TRBD2
TGTGCCATCAGTGAAGGGGCTAGCGGGGGCTACGAGCAGTACTTC
CAISEGASGGYEQYF
>TRBJ2-3|TRBV4-2|-|TRBD2
TGTGCCAGCAGCCAACAACTAGCGGGGGGCCCAGATACGCAGTATTTT
CASSQQLAGGPDTQYF
>TRBJ2-7|TRBV4-2|-|-
TGTGCCAGCAGCCAAGGTTTCGGCGGGGACCCCCTTGACGAGCAGTACTTC
CASSQGFGGDPLDEQYF
>TRBJ2-1|TRBV4-1|-|TRBD2
TGCGCCAGCAGCCAAGATTCCACTAGCGGGGGGGCCTGGGTGTACAATGAGCAGTTCTTC
CASSQDSTSGGAWVYNEQFF
>TRBJ1-1|TRBV19|-|TRBD1
TGTGCCAGTAAAGGGACAGGGCGAACTATGAACACTGAAGCTTTCTTT
CASKGTGRTMNTEAFF
>TRBJ2-1|TRBV11-3|-|TRBD2
TGTGCCAGCAGCTTAGGACTAGCGGGGGGGGTCGATGAGCAGTTCTTC
CASSLGLAGGVDEQFF
>TRBJ1-2|TRBV2|-|TRBD1
TGTGCCAGCTCCACGGGACAGGGGGGTTATGGCTACACCTTC
CASSTGQGGYGYTF
>TRBJ2-5|TRBV6-5|once|-
TGTGCCAGCAGTTACCGGGATGTAGGAGAGACCCAGTACTTC
CASSYRDVGETQYF
>TRBJ1-1|TRBV4-2|-|-
TGTGCCAGCAGCCAAGATGGAGGGGACACTGAAGCTTTCTTT
CASSQDGGDTEAFF
>TRBJ1-1|TRBV4-1|-|-
TGCGCCAGCAGCCAAGAAGCATCGTCCAACTCGGGGGGGACTGAAGCTTTCTTT
CASSQEASSNSGGTEAFF
>TRBJ2-7|TRBV2|-|TRBD2
TGTGCCAGCAGGACGGGACTAGCGGGGGTAGGAGAGCAGTACTTC
CASRTGLAGVGEQYF
>TRBJ2-5|TRBV7-9|-|-
TGTGCCAGCAGCCCGGGGAGAACGGAGACCCAGTACTTC
CASSPGRTETQYF
>TRBJ2-4|TRBV6-5|-|-
TGTGCCAGCAGAAGGACTCGGAGAGCGAACATTCAGTACTTC
CASRRTRRANIQYF
>TRBJ2-7|TRBV27|-|TRBD2
TGTGCCAGCAGTTTGACTAGCGGGTCCTACGAGCAGTACTTC
CASSLTSGSYEQYF
>TRBJ1-6|TRBV30|-|-
TGTGCCTGGAGTTCGAATTCACCCCTCCACTTT
CAWSSNSPLHF
>TRBJ2-7|TRBV4-1|-|-
TGCGCCAGCAGCCAAGATCCCTCCCCAGGGCCATCCTACGAGCAGTACTTC
CASSQDPSPGPSYEQYF